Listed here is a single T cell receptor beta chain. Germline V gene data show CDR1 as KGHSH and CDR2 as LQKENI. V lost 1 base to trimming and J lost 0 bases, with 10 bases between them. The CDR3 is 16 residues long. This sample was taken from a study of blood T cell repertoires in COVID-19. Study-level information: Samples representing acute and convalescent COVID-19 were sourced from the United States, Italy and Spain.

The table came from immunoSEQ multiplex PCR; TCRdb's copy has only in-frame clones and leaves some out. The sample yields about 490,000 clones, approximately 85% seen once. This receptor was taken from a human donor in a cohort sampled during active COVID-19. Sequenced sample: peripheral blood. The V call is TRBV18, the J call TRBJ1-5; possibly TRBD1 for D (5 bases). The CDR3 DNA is TGTGCCAGCTCACCACGGATAGGGGATAGCAATCAGCCCCAGCATTTT. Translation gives CASSPRIGDSNQPQHF.